This T cell receptor (beta chain) was documented in a study of STAT3 mutations in large granular lymphocyte leukemia. Study background: Roughly half of the longitudinally sequenced T-LGLL patients carried detectable canonical activating STAT3 mutations.

To note about this clone: Its matching antigen is unknown.

The CDR3 spans 14 residues. V was pared by 6 bases and J by 5 bases, with 19 bases between. Germline V gene sequence: CDR1 SQVTM, CDR2 ANQGSEA. TCRbeta libraries averaged about 43,000 productive templates per sample. TCRdb keeps only in-frame clones here, not all; method: immunoSEQ multiplex PCR. The sample includes tens of thousands of clones, approximately 86% of them seen just once. Points from the study as a whole: At least one immunodominant TCR beta clonotype appeared in every T-cell large granular lymphocyte leukemia patient. In about 30% of the 18 patients, new TCR clonotypes emerged after therapy. Treatment regimens differed across patients between samplings.

The sequenced material came from peripheral blood mononuclear cells. The genes are TRBV29-1 and TRBJ2-5; D might be TRBD1 (6 bases). The TCR sequence derives from a man aged 55 to 69 with T-cell large granular lymphocyte leukemia. Some clones in this sample may be carry-over from other donors' samples. The CDR3 nucleotides are TGCAGCGTCGTAGGGGGAAGGGTTAGGGAGACCCAGTACTTC. It encodes CSVVGGRVRETQYF. Using reference TRBV29-1 and TRBJ2-5 for the parts outside the CDR3, the full variable domain is SAVISQKPSRDICQRGTSLTIQCQVDSQVTMMFWYRQQPGQSLTLIATANQGSEATYESGFVIDKFPISRPNLTFSTLTVSNMSPEDSSIYLCSVVGGRVRETQYFGPGTRLLVL.